These T cell receptor beta chains were read from a single sample in a study of T-cell memory formation after mild COVID-19. TCRdb reprocessed the 5' RACE reads with MiXCR, giving one entry per CDR3 protein. The table shows some 290,000 distinct CDR3 sequences, with around 15% occurring only once. The source material was PBMCs or a T cell subset sorted from them (not recorded which). The receptors come from a man between 18 and 35 years old who had mild COVID-19 (a few samples of this study predate the infection). Cell type and time point are not known. The CDR3 runs from the conserved cysteine through the conserved F or W. D genes are given only for firm matches. For some rows the clone size is stated as once, few or many, or as a class when expanded; others skip it.

abundance,v_gene,d_gene,j_gene,CDR3aa,CDR3nt
.,TRBV5-6,.,TRBJ2-5,CASSSTHASGTQYF,TGTGCCAGCAGTTCAACGCACGCCTCGGGGACCCAGTACTTC
.,TRBV12-3/TRBV12-4,.,TRBJ1-1,CASRIGTLNTEAFF,TGTGCCAGCAGAATCGGGACGTTGAACACTGAAGCTTTCTTT
few,TRBV7-2,.,TRBJ1-1,CASSLGGLDGRAFF,TGTGCCAGCAGCTTAGGGGGGCTGGATGGTAGAGCTTTCTTT
.,TRBV29-1,.,TRBJ1-2,CSVDRYTF,TGCAGCGTCGATCGCTACACCTTC
many,TRBV29-1,.,TRBJ2-2,CSVEEAPGAVNTGELFF,TGCAGCGTTGAAGAAGCTCCAGGGGCAGTGAACACCGGGGAGCTGTTTTTT
.,TRBV2,.,TRBJ1-2,CASRGVQNYGYTF,TGTGCCAGCAGGGGGGTCCAAAACTATGGCTACACCTTC
few,TRBV28,.,TRBJ2-5,CASSSRRGMGETQYF,TGTGCCAGCAGTTCCAGGAGGGGGATGGGAGAGACCCAGTACTTC
few,TRBV7-2,.,TRBJ1-3,CASSDPGVGNTIYF,TGTGCCAGCTCAGACCCAGGGGTCGGAAACACCATATATTTT
.,TRBV7-2,.,TRBJ2-1,CASRRPGGGGNEQFF,TGTGCCAGCAGACGTCCAGGGGGCGGGGGCAATGAGCAGTTCTTC
many,TRBV20-1,TRBD2,TRBJ2-3,CSAGRGDSGGGTDTQYF,TGCAGTGCTGGAAGGGGAGATAGCGGGGGAGGCACAGATACGCAGTATTTT
many,TRBV6-2/TRBV6-3,.,TRBJ1-6,CASSYLTANSPLHF,TGTGCCAGCAGTTACCTGACAGCTAATTCACCCCTCCACTTT
.,TRBV6-1,TRBD2,TRBJ2-3,CASRTSGGGRDTQYF,TGTGCCAGTAGGACTAGCGGGGGGGGAAGAGATACGCAGTATTTT
.,TRBV12-3/TRBV12-4,.,TRBJ2-3,CASSFPAETPGRSTDTQYF,TGTGCCAGCAGTTTTCCTGCGGAGACTCCTGGACGGAGCACAGATACGCAGTATTTT
.,TRBV9,.,TRBJ2-3,CASSPGFEDTQYF,TGTGCCAGCAGCCCCGGGTTCGAGGATACGCAGTATTTT
.,TRBV9,TRBD1,TRBJ2-3,CASSPPPGTEKDTQYF,TGTGCCAGCAGCCCCCCCCCGGGGACAGAGAAGGATACGCAGTATTTT
many,TRBV12-3/TRBV12-4,TRBD2,TRBJ2-7,CASSPTSGGTNEQYF,TGTGCCAGCAGTCCGACTAGCGGGGGGACCAACGAGCAGTACTTC
few,TRBV5-1,.,TRBJ2-5,CASSPWRGPGQETQYF,TGCGCCAGCAGCCCCTGGAGGGGACCGGGACAAGAGACCCAGTACTTC